This is a list of T cell receptor beta chains from one sample in a study of blood T cell repertoires in COVID-19. The method was immunoSEQ multiplex PCR; TCRdb's version includes in-frame clones alone and lacks a portion of them. Of 250,000 to 300,000 clones listed, around 89% were seen once; the top ten hold 8% to 10%. The sequenced sample was PBMCs or T cells enriched from blood (not recorded which). These receptors were taken from a man between 35 and 55 years old who had recovered from COVID-19. Each CDR3 is given without its conserved first and last residue. Fields, in order: V gene, J gene, CDR3 protein.

V: TRBV4-2; J: TRBJ1-5; CDR3: ASSQEGTGGNQPQH
V: TRBV19; J: TRBJ2-5; CDR3: ASSMYLASGGRKETQY
V: TRBV23-1; J: TRBJ1-5; CDR3: ASSQSAGFGPQH
V: TRBV6-5; J: TRBJ1-2; CDR3: ATQSELHYGYT
V: TRBV11-2; J: TRBJ1-3; CDR3: ASSTRQGNTIY
V: TRBV3-1/TRBV3-2; J: TRBJ1-1; CDR3: ASSRKGMNTEAF
V: TRBV2; J: TRBJ2-2; CDR3: ASSEVGANTGELF
V: TRBV28; J: TRBJ1-1; CDR3: ASSNPGQVAF
V: TRBV7-9; J: TRBJ2-1; CDR3: ASSHGTGWDEQF
V: TRBV7-9; J: TRBJ1-3; CDR3: ASSKDTHSGNTIY
V: TRBV4-2; J: TRBJ2-7; CDR3: ASSQETGGPYEQY
V: TRBV11-3; J: TRBJ2-5; CDR3: ASSWAGTRETQY
V: TRBV21-1; J: TRBJ1-4; CDR3: ASRLRDRGRDGEKLF
V: TRBV27; J: TRBJ2-7; CDR3: ASGPIQLPYEQY
V: TRBV2; J: TRBJ1-1; CDR3: ASSEALGGSEAF
V: TRBV27; J: TRBJ2-5; CDR3: ASSLQGGETQY
V: TRBV15; J: TRBJ1-2; CDR3: ATSRDRVSDGYT
V: TRBV28; J: TRBJ1-1; CDR3: ASLAPQAGGTEAF